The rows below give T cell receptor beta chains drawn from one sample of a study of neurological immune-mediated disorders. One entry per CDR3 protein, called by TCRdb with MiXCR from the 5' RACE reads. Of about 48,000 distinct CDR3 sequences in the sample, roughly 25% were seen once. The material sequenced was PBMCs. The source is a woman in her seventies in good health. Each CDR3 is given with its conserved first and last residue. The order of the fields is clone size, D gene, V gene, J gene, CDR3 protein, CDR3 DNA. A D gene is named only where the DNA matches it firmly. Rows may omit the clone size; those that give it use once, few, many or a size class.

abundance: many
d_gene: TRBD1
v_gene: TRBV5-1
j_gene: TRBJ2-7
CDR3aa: CASRGQGTNYEQYF
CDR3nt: TGCGCCAGCAGGGGACAGGGGACAAACTACGAGCAGTACTTC

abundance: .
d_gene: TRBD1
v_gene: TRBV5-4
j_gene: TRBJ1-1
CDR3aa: CASSLGQGANTEAFF
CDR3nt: TGTGCCAGCAGCTTGGGACAGGGGGCGAACACTGAAGCTTTCTTT

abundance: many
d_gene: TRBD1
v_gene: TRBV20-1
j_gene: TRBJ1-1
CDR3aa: CSARDWRQGIVGAFF
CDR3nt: TGCAGTGCTAGAGATTGGAGACAGGGGATAGTAGGAGCTTTCTTT

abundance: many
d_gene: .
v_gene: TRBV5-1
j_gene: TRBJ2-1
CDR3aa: CASSLDSRSEQFF
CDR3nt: TGCGCCAGCAGCTTGGACAGTAGGAGTGAGCAGTTCTTC

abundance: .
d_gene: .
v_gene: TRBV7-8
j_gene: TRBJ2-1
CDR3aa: CASSQNNEQFF
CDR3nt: TGTGCCAGCAGCCAGAACAATGAGCAGTTCTTC

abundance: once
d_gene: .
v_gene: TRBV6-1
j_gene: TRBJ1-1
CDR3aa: CASSDVVAFF
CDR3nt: TGTGCCAGCAGTGATGTCGTGGCTTTCTTT

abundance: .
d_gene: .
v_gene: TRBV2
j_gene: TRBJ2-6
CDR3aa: CASKPTGGANVLTF
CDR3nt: TGTGCCAGCAAGCCCACAGGTGGGGCCAACGTCCTGACTTTC

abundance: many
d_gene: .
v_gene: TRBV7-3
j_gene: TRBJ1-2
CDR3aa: CASSQGLGRNDGYTF
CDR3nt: TGTGCCAGCAGCCAGGGTCTCGGGAGGAATGATGGCTACACCTTC

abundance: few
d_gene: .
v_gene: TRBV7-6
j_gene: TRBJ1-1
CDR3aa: CASSLAQGNTEAFF
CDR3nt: TGTGCCAGCAGCTTAGCCCAGGGTAACACTGAAGCTTTCTTT

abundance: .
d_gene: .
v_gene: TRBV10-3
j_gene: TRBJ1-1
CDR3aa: CAIRLPGQNTEAFF
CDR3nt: TGTGCCATCAGACTACCGGGACAGAACACTGAAGCTTTCTTT

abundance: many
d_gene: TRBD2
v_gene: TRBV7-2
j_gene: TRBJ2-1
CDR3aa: CASSQSSGLSYNEQFF
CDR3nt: TGTGCCAGCAGCCAATCTAGCGGGCTCTCCTACAATGAGCAGTTCTTC

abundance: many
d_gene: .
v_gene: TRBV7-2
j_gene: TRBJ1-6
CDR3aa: CASSSTAGRDSPLHF
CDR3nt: TGTGCCAGCAGCTCGACCGCAGGAAGGGATTCACCCCTCCACTTT

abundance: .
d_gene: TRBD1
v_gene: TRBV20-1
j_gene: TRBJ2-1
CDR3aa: CSAGQGDNEQFF
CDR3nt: TGCAGTGCTGGACAGGGCGATAATGAGCAGTTCTTC

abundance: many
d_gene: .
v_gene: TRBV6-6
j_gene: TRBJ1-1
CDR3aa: CASTKGTPGTEAFF
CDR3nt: TGTGCCAGCACCAAGGGGACCCCGGGCACTGAAGCTTTCTTT

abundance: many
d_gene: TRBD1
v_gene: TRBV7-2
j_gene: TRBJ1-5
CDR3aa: CASSLSGQGSQPQHF
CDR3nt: TGTGCCAGCAGCTTATCGGGACAGGGGAGTCAGCCCCAGCATTTT

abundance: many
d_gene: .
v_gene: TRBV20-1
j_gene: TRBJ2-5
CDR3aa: CSRGRMYF
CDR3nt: TGCTCACGAGGCCGAATGTACTTC

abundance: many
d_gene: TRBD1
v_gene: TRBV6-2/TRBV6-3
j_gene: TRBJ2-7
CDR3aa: CASSYWDRGGEQYF
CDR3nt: TGTGCCAGCAGTTACTGGGACAGGGGTGGCGAGCAGTACTTC

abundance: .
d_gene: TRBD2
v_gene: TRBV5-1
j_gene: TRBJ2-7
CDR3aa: CASSPGTSGITYEQYF
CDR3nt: TGCGCCAGCAGCCCAGGGACTAGCGGAATAACCTACGAGCAGTACTTC

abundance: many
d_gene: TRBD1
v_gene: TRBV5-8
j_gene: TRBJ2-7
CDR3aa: CASSASTGVYEQYF
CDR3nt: TGTGCCAGCAGCGCATCGACAGGGGTCTACGAGCAGTACTTC

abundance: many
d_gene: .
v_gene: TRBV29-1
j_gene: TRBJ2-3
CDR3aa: CSVVPPAHTDTQYF
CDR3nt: TGCAGCGTTGTCCCCCCAGCCCACACAGATACGCAGTATTTT

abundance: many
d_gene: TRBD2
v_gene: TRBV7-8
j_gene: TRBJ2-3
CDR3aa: CASSSDPWTSGRRYTQYF
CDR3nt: TGTGCCAGCAGCTCGGATCCCTGGACTAGCGGGAGGCGATATACGCAGTATTTT

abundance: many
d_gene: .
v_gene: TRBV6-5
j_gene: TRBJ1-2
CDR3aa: CASSYRQDNYGYTF
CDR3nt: TGTGCCAGCAGTTATCGGCAGGACAACTATGGCTACACCTTC

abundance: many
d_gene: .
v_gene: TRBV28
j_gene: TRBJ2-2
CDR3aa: CASSLGATATNTGELFF
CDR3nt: TGTGCCAGCAGCCTAGGGGCCACAGCTACGAACACCGGGGAGCTGTTTTTT